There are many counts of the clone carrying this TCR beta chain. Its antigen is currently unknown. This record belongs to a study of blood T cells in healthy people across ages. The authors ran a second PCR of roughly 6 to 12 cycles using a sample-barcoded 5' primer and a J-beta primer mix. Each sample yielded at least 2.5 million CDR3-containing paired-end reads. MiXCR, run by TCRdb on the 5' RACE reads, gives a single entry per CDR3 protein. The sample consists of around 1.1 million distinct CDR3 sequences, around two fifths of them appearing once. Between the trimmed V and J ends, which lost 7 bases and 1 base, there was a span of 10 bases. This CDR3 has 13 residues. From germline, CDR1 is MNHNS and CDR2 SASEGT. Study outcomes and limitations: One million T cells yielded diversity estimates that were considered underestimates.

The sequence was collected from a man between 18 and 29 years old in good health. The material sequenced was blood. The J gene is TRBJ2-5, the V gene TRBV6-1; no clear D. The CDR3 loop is CASTRTGQETQYF. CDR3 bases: TGTGCCAGCACGCGCACGGGCCAAGAGACCCAGTACTTC.